This T cell receptor (beta chain) was retrieved from a study of long-term antiretroviral therapy in people with HIV. Among participants with HIV, every one received treatment in the United States. V was pared by 5 bases and J by 5 bases, with 6 bases between. The CDR3 consists of 12 residues. CDR1 is ENHRY and CDR2 is SYGVKD in the germline V gene. Sequencing relied on immunoSEQ assay v3.0, run at survey level. The table came from immunoSEQ multiplex PCR; TCRdb's copy has only in-frame clones and leaves some out. This table has fewer than 20,000 clones, roughly 94% appearing once. The clonotype originates from a woman aged 45-59 years with HIV. The material was unsorted PBMCs, obtained 6 to 6.5 years after starting antiretroviral therapy. The gene calls are TRBV10-3 and TRBJ2-2; perhaps TRBD2 as D (5 bases). The CDR3 DNA reads as TGTGCCATCAGTCGGGAAACCGGGGAGCTGTTTTTT. This sequence encodes CAISRETGELFF.